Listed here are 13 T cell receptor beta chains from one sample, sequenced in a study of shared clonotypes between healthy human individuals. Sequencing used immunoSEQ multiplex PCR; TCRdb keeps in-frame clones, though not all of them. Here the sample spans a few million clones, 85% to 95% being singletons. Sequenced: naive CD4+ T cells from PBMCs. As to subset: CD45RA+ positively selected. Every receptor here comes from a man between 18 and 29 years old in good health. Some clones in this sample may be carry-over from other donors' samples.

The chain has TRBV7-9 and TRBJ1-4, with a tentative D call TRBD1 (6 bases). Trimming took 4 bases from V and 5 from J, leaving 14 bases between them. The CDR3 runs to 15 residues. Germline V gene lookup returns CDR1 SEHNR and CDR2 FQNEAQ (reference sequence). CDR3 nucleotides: TGTGCCAGCAGCTCGAAGGACAGCCGAAATGAAAAACTGTTTTTT. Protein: CASSSKDSRNEKLFF.

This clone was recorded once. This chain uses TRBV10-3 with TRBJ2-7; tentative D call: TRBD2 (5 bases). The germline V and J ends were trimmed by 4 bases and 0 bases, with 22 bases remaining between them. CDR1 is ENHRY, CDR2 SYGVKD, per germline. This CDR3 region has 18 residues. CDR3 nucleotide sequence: TGTGCCATCAGTGTAGGTGCGGGCCTCGCCTTAAGCTCCTACGAGCAGTACTTC. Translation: CAISVGAGLALSSYEQYF.

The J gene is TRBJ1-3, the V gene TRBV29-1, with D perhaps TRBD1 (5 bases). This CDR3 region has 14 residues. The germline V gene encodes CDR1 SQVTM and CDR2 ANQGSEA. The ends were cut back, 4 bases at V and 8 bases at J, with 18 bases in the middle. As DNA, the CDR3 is TGCAGCGTTGTGGCCCGAGGCAGGGAAGACACCATATATTTT. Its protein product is CSVVARGREDTIYF.

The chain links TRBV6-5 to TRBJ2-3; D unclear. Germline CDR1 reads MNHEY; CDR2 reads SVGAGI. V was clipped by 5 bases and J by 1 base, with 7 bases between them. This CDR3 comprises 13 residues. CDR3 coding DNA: TGTGCCAGCAGTATTCCGGGCACAGATACGCAGTATTTT. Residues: CASSIPGTDTQYF.

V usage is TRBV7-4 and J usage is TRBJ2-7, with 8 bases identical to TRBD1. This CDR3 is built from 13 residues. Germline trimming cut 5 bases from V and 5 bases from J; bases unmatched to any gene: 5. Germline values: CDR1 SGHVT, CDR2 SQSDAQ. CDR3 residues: CASSLDRGDEQYF. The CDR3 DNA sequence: TGTGCCAGCAGCCTAGACAGGGGTGACGAGCAGTACTTC. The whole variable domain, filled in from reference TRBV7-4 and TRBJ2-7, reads GAGVSQSPRYKVAKRGRDVALRCDSISGHVTLYWYRQTLGQGSEVLTYSQSDAQRDKSGRPSGRFSAERPERSVSTLKIQRTEQGDSAVYLCASSLDRGDEQYFGPGTRLTVT.

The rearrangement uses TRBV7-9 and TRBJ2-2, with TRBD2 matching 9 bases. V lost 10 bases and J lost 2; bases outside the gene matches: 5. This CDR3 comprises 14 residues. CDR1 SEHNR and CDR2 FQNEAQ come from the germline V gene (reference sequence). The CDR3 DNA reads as TGTGCCATCCTAGCGGGGACCAACACCGGGGAGCTGTTTTTT. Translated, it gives CAILAGTNTGELFF.

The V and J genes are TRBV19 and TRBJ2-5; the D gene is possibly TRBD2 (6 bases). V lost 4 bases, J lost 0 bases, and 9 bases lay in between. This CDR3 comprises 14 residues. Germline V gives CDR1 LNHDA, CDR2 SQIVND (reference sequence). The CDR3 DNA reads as TGTGCCAGTAGTAACCGGGACTACCAAGAGACCCAGTACTTC. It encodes CASSNRDYQETQYF.

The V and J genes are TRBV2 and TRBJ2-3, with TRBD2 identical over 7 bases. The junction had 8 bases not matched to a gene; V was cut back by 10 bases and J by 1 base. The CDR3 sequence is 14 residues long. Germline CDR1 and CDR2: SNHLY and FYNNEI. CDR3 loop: CATRERSGTDTQYF. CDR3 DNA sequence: TGTGCCACGCGGGAGCGCTCGGGCACAGATACGCAGTATTTT.

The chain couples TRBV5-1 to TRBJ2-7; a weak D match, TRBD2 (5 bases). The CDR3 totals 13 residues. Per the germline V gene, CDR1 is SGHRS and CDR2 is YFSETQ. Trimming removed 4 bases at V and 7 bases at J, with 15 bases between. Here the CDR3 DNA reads TGCGCCAGCAGCATGAGAGGGTCCGGGGAGCAGTACTTC. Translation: CASSMRGSGEQYF.

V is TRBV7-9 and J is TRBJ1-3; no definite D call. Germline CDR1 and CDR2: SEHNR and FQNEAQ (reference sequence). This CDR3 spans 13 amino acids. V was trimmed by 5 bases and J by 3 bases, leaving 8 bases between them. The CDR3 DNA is TGTGCCAGCAGCGGATCCCTTGGAAACACCATATATTTT. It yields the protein CASSGSLGNTIYF.

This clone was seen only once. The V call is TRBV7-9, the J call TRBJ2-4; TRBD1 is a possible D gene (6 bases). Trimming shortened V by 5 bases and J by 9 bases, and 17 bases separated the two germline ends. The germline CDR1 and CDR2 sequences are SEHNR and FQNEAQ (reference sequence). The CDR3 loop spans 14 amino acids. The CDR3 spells CASSPPPQGFIQYF. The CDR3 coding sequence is TGTGCCAGCAGCCCCCCCCCACAGGGTTTCATTCAGTACTTC.

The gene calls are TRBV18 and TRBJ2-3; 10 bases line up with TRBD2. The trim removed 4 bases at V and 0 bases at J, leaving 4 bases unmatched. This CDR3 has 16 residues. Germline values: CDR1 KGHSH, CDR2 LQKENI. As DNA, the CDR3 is TGTGCCAGCTCACTAACTAGCGGGACAAGCACAGATACGCAGTATTTT. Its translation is CASSLTSGTSTDTQYF. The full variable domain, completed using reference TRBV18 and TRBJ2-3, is NAGVMQNPRHLVRRRGQEARLRCSPMKGHSHVYWYRQLPEEGLKFMVYLQKENIIDESGMPKERFSAEFPKEGPSILRIQQVVRGDSAAYFCASSLTSGTSTDTQYFGPGTRLTVL.

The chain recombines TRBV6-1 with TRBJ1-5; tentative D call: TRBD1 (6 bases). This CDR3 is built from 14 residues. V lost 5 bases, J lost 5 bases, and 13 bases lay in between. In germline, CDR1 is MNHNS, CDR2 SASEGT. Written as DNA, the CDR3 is TGTGCCAGCAGTACCCAGGGGTGGTATCAGCCCCAGCATTTT. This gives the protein CASSTQGWYQPQHF.